This T cell receptor beta chain emerged from a study of T cells after yellow fever vaccination. The wider study: Fractions low in cell number were prepared with SMART-Seq v4 Ultra Low Input.

Remarks on this clonotype: The antigen remains undetermined.

The V end lost 5 bases, the J end lost 5 bases, and 18 bases lay between the germline ends. This CDR3 is 15 amino acids long. Germline V CDR1 and CDR2: SGHTA, FQGNSA. Regarding the study as a whole: Abundant clonotypes from the bulk population could contaminate FACS-sorted repertoires. Faster peaking, at day 5 versus 15, marked a secondary response that was weaker.

TCR cDNA was made by 5'RACE template switching, adding a universal primer site and UMIs. TCRdb ran MiXCR on the 5' RACE reads and lists one entry per CDR3 protein. The sample records roughly 520,000 distinct CDR3 sequences, around a fifth being singletons. Source: PBMCs, taken 21 days after the first yellow fever vaccination. The chain combines TRBV7-2 with TRBJ2-5; either TRBD1 or TRBD2 may fit D (5 bases each). This sequence originates from a young man who received the YFV17D yellow fever vaccine. In DNA form, the CDR3 reads TGTGCCAGCAGCCGACAATCCGGGGCTGGGGAGACCCAGTACTTC. Residues: CASSRQSGAGETQYF.